Each of the 22 T cell receptor beta chains below was sequenced from the same sample in a study of blood T cell repertoires in COVID-19. Using immunoSEQ multiplex PCR, the repertoire was profiled, and TCRdb retains in-frame clones only, with some absent. The table shows roughly 140,000 clones, with about 85% occurring only once. The sample was peripheral blood. All receptors derive from a woman aged 40 to 49 with active or convalescent COVID-19.

The V call is TRBV7-9, the J call TRBJ1-6, with 8 bases that match TRBD1. From germline, CDR1 is SEHNR and CDR2 FQNEAQ (reference sequence). The CDR3 has 14 amino acids. The junction had 0 bases not matched to a gene; V was cut back by 3 bases and J by 5 bases. CDR3 region: CASSLGQDNSPLHF. CDR3 bases: TGTGCCAGCAGCTTGGGACAGGATAATTCACCCCTCCACTTT.

J is TRBJ1-2 and V is TRBV2, with TRBD1 identical over 9 bases. The CDR3 is 14 residues long. The germline V gene has CDR1 SNHLY and CDR2 FYNNEI. V lost 6 bases, J lost 6 bases, and 8 bases stayed unmatched. CDR3 region: CASRLGQGRDGYTF. CDR3 in DNA: TGTGCCAGCAGATTGGGACAGGGCCGGGATGGCTACACCTTC.

This chain joins TRBV28 and TRBJ2-1, with 9 bases matching TRBD1. Trimming took 5 bases from V and 5 from J; bases not matched to a gene: 19. There are 19 residues in the CDR3. CDR1 MDHEN and CDR2 SYDVKM come from the germline V gene. In DNA form, the CDR3 reads TGTGCCAGCAGTGAGGCGGGACAGGGTGGACAACATACCAACAATGAGCAGTTCTTC. It yields the protein CASSEAGQGGQHTNNEQFF.

The chain combines TRBV30 with TRBJ1-6, with no clear D. V was pared by 0 bases and J by 7 bases, with 16 bases between. From germline, CDR1 is GTSNPN and CDR2 SVGIG (reference sequence). The CDR3 runs 16 residues. The CDR3 is CAWSVRWLAENSPLHF. Here the CDR3 DNA reads TGTGCCTGGAGTGTACGGTGGCTGGCGGAAAATTCACCCCTCCACTTT.

In this sample, this clone is medium-sized (0.01 to 0.1%). The chain couples TRBV6-1 to TRBJ2-1, with D perhaps TRBD2 (6 bases). Germline V gene lookup returns CDR1 MNHNS and CDR2 SASEGT. Deletions cut 0 bases from V and 0 bases from J, with 6 bases between. This CDR3 contains 15 residues. Here the CDR3 reads CASSEAGGSYNEQFF. The CDR3 DNA reads as TGTGCCAGCAGTGAAGCGGGAGGCTCCTACAATGAGCAGTTCTTC.

The V call is TRBV27, the J call TRBJ2-7; no definite D call. The germline gives CDR1 MNHEY, CDR2 SMNVEV (reference sequence). Between the trimmed V and J ends, which lost 2 bases and 2 bases, there was a span of 7 bases. The CDR3 sequence is 13 residues long. The CDR3 DNA reads TGTGCCAGCAGTTTACAAGAGACCTACGAGCAGTACTTC. Protein product: CASSLQETYEQYF.

The rearrangement links TRBV24-1 to TRBJ1-1; TRBD1 matches at 7 bases. V was clipped by 9 bases and J by 3 bases; unmatched bases: 3. The CDR3 sequence is 12 residues long. The germline V gene encodes CDR1 KGHDR and CDR2 SFDVKD. The DNA of the CDR3 is TGTGCCACCCGCCAGGGGGACACTGAAGCTTTCTTT. It encodes CATRQGDTEAFF.

This clone occurred once. The V gene is TRBV28, the J gene TRBJ1-1, with D tentatively TRBD1 (5 bases). The V gene lost 5 bases and the J gene lost 4 bases, with 11 bases spanning the gap. The CDR3 extends over 13 amino acids. CDR1 and CDR2 (germline): MDHEN, SYDVKM. The CDR3: CASSPGQLTEAFF. Written as DNA, the CDR3 is TGTGCCAGCAGTCCCGGACAACTCACTGAAGCTTTCTTT.

The rearrangement uses TRBV7-8 and TRBJ2-1; 12 bases line up with TRBD2. The germline V gene encodes CDR1 SGHVS and CDR2 FQNEAQ. V shed 2 bases and J 4 bases; nucleotides not matched to a gene: 6. The CDR3 runs to 17 residues. The CDR3 protein is CASSLRLAGVNYNEQFF. CDR3 bases: TGTGCCAGCAGCTTACGACTAGCGGGAGTCAATTACAATGAGCAGTTCTTC.

This sequence joins TRBV11-2 and TRBJ1-5, with TRBD1 matching 8 bases. J was trimmed by 7 bases and V by 7 bases; bases with no gene match: 9. The CDR3 loop spans 14 amino acids. Per the germline V gene, CDR1 is SGHAT and CDR2 is FQNNGV. The DNA of the CDR3 is TGTGCCAGCACCCTGGACAGGGTCGAGCAGCCCCAGCATTTT. Translated, it gives CASTLDRVEQPQHF.

V usage is TRBV7-2 and J usage is TRBJ2-1; 8 nucleotides agree with TRBD1. CDR1 is SGHTA and CDR2 is FQGNSA in the germline V gene. The CDR3 extends over 12 amino acids. The trim removed 4 bases at V and 12 bases at J, leaving 5 bases unmatched. The CDR3 DNA reads as TGTGCCAGCAGCTCACTAGGACAGGGGCAGTTCTTC. This gives the protein CASSSLGQGQFF.

This clone was seen a single time. This rearrangement joins TRBV7-8 to TRBJ2-2; D is unclear. CDR3 length: 15 amino acids. Trimming removed 0 bases at V and 6 bases at J, with 11 bases between. Germline V gives CDR1 SGHVS, CDR2 FQNEAQ. CDR3 residues: CASSLASRSPGELFF. The CDR3 bases are TGTGCCAGCAGCTTAGCGAGCAGGTCCCCCGGGGAGCTGTTTTTT.

The chain has TRBV10-2 and TRBJ2-1; 8 bases are shared with TRBD2. The CDR3 consists of 15 residues. Germline CDR1 and CDR2: WSHSY and SAAADI. The J segment lost 6 bases and the V segment lost 7 bases, leaving 11 bases of the junction unmatched. CDR3 sequence: CASTETGLVTNEQFF. The CDR3 bases are TGCGCCAGCACCGAAACGGGACTAGTAACCAATGAGCAGTTCTTC.

V gene TRBV7-6 combines with J gene TRBJ1-2; D ambiguous. CDR1 and CDR2 from the germline V gene are SGHVS and FNYEAQ. Trimming took off 8 bases at V and 7 bases at J, with 23 bases between the two ends. The CDR3 runs to 15 residues. DNA for the CDR3: TGTGCCAGCGGCCCCCATCTTTCCGGGAAGGGTGGCTACACCTTC. As protein: CASGPHLSGKGGYTF.

J is TRBJ2-7 and V is TRBV12-5; the match to TRBD2 covers 11 bases. The J segment lost 3 bases and the V segment lost 4 bases, leaving 8 bases of the junction unmatched. From germline, CDR1 is LGHNT and CDR2 FRNRAP. This CDR3 is built from 16 residues. The CDR3 DNA follows: TGTGCTAGTGGTTACGCGGGCACTAGCGGGGGCTACGAGCAGTACTTC. It is translated as CASGYAGTSGGYEQYF. Complete variable domain (other parts from reference TRBV12-5 and TRBJ2-7): DARVTQTPRHKVTEMGQEVTMRCQPILGHNTVFWYRQTMMQGLELLAYFRNRAPLDDSGMPKDRFSAEMPDATLATLKIQPSEPRDSAVYFCASGYAGTSGGYEQYFGPGTRLTVT.

V usage is TRBV12-3 or TRBV12-4 and J usage is TRBJ2-7; D might be TRBD2 (7 bases). This CDR3 has 13 residues. V lost 6 bases, J lost 0 bases, and 9 bases lay in between. CDR3 amino acids: CASRRGGSYEQYF. The CDR3 bases are TGTGCCAGCAGGAGGGGGGGCTCCTACGAGCAGTACTTC.

This clone was found once. The chain has TRBV24-1 and TRBJ2-3; possible D gene TRBD2, 5 bases. The CDR3 runs to 15 residues. Trimming removed 3 bases at V and 0 bases at J, with 9 bases between. Germline V gives CDR1 KGHDR, CDR2 SFDVKD. CDR3 coding DNA: TGTGCCACCAGTGATCGGGGAGAAAGCACAGATACGCAGTATTTT. Residues: CATSDRGESTDTQYF.

V and J are TRBV18 and TRBJ1-1, with D unclear. V was clipped by 4 bases and J by 4 bases, with 7 bases between them. The CDR3 is 12 amino acids. Germline CDR1 KGHSH, CDR2 LQKENI. The CDR3 bases are TGTGCCAGCTCACAGATCGGCACTGAAGCTTTCTTT. Its protein product is CASSQIGTEAFF.

This rearrangement joins TRBV30 to TRBJ2-5; 8 nucleotides align to TRBD2. The CDR3 consists of 15 residues. V shed 6 bases and J 5 bases; nucleotides not matched to a gene: 14. Germline CDR1 GTSNPN, CDR2 SVGIG (reference sequence). The CDR3 protein is CACTGGQPGEETQYF. The CDR3 region has the DNA TGTGCCTGTACGGGGGGGCAGCCCGGGGAGGAGACCCAGTACTTC.

V and J are TRBV7-9 and TRBJ1-6; D call uncertain. Trimming shortened V by 10 bases and J by 9 bases, and 19 bases separated the two germline ends. Germline V gene sequence: CDR1 SEHNR, CDR2 FQNEAQ (reference sequence). The CDR3 runs to 14 residues. The CDR3 reads CATRAPGRGSPLHF. The DNA of the CDR3 is TGTGCCACCCGAGCTCCGGGTCGAGGTTCACCCCTCCACTTT.

The chain links TRBV19 to TRBJ1-4; D is undetermined. The length of the CDR3 is 12 residues. V lost 5 bases, J lost 7 bases, and 8 bases lay in between. CDR1 is LNHDA, CDR2 SQIVND, per germline (reference sequence). CDR3 sequence: CASSPGLEKLFF. Here the CDR3 DNA reads TGTGCCAGTAGTCCCGGTCTTGAAAAACTGTTTTTT.

The table lists this clone with a few counts. The chain is built from TRBV19 and TRBJ2-5; TRBD1 agrees at 9 bases. Unmatched junction bases numbered 7, after V lost 6 bases and J lost 5 bases. This CDR3 is 14 amino acids long. The germline gives CDR1 LNHDA, CDR2 SQIVND (reference sequence). In DNA, the CDR3 is TGTGCCAGTAGCCCTACAGGGGGCGTTGAGACCCAGTACTTC. It is translated as CASSPTGGVETQYF. The full variable domain, rest sourced from reference TRBV19 and TRBJ2-5, is DGGITQSPKYLFRKEGQNVTLSCEQNLNHDAMYWYRQDPGQGLRLIYYSQIVNDFQKGDIAEGYSVSREKKESFPLTVTSAQKNPTAFYLCASSPTGGVETQYFGPGTRLLVL.